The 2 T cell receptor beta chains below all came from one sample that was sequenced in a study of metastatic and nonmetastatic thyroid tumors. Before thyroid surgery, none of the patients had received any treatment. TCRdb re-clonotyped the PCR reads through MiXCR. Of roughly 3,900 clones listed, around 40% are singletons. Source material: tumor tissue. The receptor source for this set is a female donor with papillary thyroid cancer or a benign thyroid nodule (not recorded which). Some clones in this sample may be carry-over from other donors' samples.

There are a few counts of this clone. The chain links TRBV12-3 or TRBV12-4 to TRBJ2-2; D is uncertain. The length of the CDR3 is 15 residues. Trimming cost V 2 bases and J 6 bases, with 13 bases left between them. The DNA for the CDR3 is TGTGCCAGCAGTTTAATCCCGGCTAGTCCCGGGGAGCTGTTTTTT. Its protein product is CASSLIPASPGELFF.

In DNA form, the CDR3 reads TGTGCCAGTAGTAGGGAGGGCCGGAGCACAGATACGCAGTATTTT. Its protein product is CASSREGRSTDTQYF. The chain links TRBV19 to TRBJ2-3; TRBD2 matches 7 bases. CDR1 and CDR2 from the germline V gene are LNHDA and SQIVND (reference sequence). This CDR3 region has 15 residues. V dropped 4 bases and J dropped 0; count of bases not matched to a gene: 4.